What follows describes a single T cell receptor (beta chain). This sample was taken from a study of identical twins. A universal primer binding site was introduced by template switching. The final cDNA contained unique molecular identifiers. TCRdb reprocessed the 5' RACE reads via MiXCR and lists one record per CDR3 protein. The profile covers 500,000 or so distinct CDR3 sequences, with about 14% appearing a single time and 0.5% to 0.65% taken by the ten largest. Trimming pared 2 bases from V and 7 bases from J, leaving 12 bases between. This CDR3 region has 14 residues. Germline V gene sequence: CDR1 SGHTA, CDR2 FQGNSA. The sample was also reused in another study, on yellow fever vaccine responses in identical twins.

The sample was CD4+ T cells sorted from blood. The chain is built from TRBV7-2 and TRBJ1-5; D remains ambiguous. The clonotype was recovered from a woman younger than 30 in good health. In DNA, the CDR3 is TGTGCCAGCAGCTTAACTTCGTTTGAGCAGCCCCAGCATTTT. It codes for CASSLTSFEQPQHF.